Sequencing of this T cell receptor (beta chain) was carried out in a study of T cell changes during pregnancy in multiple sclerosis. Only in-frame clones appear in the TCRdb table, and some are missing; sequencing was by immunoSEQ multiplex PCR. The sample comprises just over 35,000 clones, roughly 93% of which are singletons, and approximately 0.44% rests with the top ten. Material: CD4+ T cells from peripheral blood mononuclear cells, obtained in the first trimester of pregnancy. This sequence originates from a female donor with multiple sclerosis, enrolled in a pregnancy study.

The CDR3 is CASTKSGQLLTGTF. The DNA of the CDR3 is TGTGCCAGTACCAAGAGTGGACAGCTCTTAACGGGCACCTTC. This chain links TRBV19 with TRBJ1-2; D is possibly TRBD1 (6 bases). The ends were cut back, 7 bases at V and 13 bases at J, with 25 bases in the middle. Germline CDR1 LNHDA, CDR2 SQIVND (reference sequence). There are 14 residues in the CDR3.